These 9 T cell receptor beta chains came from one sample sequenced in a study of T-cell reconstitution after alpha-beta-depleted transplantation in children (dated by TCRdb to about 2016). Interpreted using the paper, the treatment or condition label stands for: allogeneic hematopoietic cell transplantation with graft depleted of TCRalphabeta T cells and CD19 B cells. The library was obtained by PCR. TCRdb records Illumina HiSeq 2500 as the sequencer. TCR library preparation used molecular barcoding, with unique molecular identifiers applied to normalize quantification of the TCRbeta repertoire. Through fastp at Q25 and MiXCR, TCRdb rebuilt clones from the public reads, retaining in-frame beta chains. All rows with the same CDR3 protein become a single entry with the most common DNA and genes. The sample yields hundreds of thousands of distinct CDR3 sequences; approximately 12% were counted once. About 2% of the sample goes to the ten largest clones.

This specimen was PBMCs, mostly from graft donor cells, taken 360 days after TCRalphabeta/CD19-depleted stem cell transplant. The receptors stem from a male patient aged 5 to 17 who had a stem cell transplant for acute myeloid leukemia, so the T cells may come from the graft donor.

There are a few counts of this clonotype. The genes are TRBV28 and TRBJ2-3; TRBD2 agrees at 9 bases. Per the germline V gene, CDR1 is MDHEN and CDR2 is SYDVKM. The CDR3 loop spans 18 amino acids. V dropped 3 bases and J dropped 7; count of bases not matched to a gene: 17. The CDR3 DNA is TGTGCCAGCAGTTTCTCCCCGGGTGCAGCGGGAGGACAAAATACGCAGTATTTT. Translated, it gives CASSFSPGAAGGQNTQYF.

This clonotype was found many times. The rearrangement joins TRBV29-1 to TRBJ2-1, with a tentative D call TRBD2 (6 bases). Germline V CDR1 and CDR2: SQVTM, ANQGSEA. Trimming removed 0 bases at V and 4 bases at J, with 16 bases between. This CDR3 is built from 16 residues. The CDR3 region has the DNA TGCAGCGTTGAAGACCCAGCTAGCGCGAAATACAATGAGCAGTTCTTC. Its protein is CSVEDPASAKYNEQFF.

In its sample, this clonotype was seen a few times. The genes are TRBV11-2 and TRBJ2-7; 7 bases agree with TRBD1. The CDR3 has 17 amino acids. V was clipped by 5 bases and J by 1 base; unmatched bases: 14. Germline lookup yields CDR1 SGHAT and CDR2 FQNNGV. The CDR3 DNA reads TGTGCCAGCAGCCATCCTCACCTAACGGACAGGTCCTACGAGCAGTACTTC. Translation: CASSHPHLTDRSYEQYF.

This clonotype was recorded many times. The CDR3 sequence is CSVEDRRLAGGRWRTDTQYF. The CDR3 nucleotides are TGCAGCGTTGAAGACCGGAGACTAGCGGGAGGGCGATGGCGCACAGATACGCAGTATTTT. The chain has TRBV29-1 and TRBJ2-3; 14 nucleotides match TRBD2. Germline CDR1 reads SQVTM; CDR2 reads ANQGSEA. With V trimmed by 0 bases and J by 1 base, 12 bases remained unmatched. This CDR3 has 20 amino acids.

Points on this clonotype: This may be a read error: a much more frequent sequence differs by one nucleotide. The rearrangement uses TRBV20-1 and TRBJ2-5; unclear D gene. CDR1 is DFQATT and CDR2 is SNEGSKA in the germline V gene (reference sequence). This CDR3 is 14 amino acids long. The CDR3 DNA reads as TGCAGAGCTGACTTCTTAGGCCAAGTGGAGACCCAGTACTTC. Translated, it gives CRADFLGQVETQYF.

The CDR3 DNA reads TGCAGTGCTAGATCGGACAGGGGGGTCCTTGGGGGCAATCAGCCCCAGCATTTT. Its translation: CSARSDRGVLGGNQPQHF. The J gene is TRBJ1-5, the V gene TRBV20-1; 10 nucleotides line up with TRBD1. CDR1 DFQATT and CDR2 SNEGSKA come from the germline V gene (reference sequence). The junction had 12 bases not matched to a gene; V was cut back by 2 bases and J by 2 bases. CDR3 length: 18 amino acids.

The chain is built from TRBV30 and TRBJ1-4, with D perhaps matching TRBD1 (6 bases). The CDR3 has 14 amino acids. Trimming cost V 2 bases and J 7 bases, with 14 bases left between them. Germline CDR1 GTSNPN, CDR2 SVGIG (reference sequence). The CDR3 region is CAWSPGGASEKLFF. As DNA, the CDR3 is TGTGCCTGGAGTCCCGGGGGGGCTAGTGAAAAACTGTTTTTT.

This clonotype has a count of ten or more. CDR3 bases: TGCAGCGTTGGGGGGACAGGGATCGTTACTAACTATGGCTACACCTTC. Protein sequence: CSVGGTGIVTNYGYTF. J is TRBJ1-2 and V is TRBV29-1; TRBD1 matches at 9 bases. V shed 4 bases, J shed 0 bases, and the junction held 9 bases outside the gene matches. This CDR3 region has 16 residues. Germline-derived CDR1 and CDR2 are SQVTM and ANQGSEA.

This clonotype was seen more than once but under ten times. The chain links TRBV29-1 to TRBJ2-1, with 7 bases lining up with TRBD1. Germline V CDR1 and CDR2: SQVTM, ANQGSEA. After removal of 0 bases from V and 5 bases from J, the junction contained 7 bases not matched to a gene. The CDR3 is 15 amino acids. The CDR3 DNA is TGCAGCGTTGAAGATCTCCGGGACAGACACAATGAGCAGTTCTTC. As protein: CSVEDLRDRHNEQFF.